These 5 T cell receptor beta chains came from one sample sequenced in a study of beta chain features in type 1 diabetes. What was sequenced were expressed TCRB transcripts, since all of the isolated RNA had been reverse transcribed. TCRdb keeps only in-frame clones here, not all; method: immunoSEQ multiplex PCR. The sample lists hundreds of thousands of clones; 8% were seen once. The sample consisted of central memory CD4+ T cells from blood. All receptors derive from a woman aged 18-30 years in good health.

V gene TRBV5-1 combines with J gene TRBJ2-3, with D possibly being TRBD1 or TRBD2 (5 bases each). V lost 3 bases, J lost 2 bases, and 13 bases lay in between. This CDR3 is built from 15 residues. From germline, CDR1 is SGHRS and CDR2 YFSETQ. For the CDR3, the DNA is TGCGCCAGCAGCTCCAGCCCGGGGCTCACAGATACGCAGTATTTT. This sequence encodes CASSSSPGLTDTQYF.

This chain uses TRBV2 with TRBJ1-1; a possible D gene is TRBD1 (6 bases). This CDR3 comprises 14 residues. The germline gives CDR1 SNHLY, CDR2 FYNNEI. V lost 2 bases to trimming and J lost 5 bases, with 12 bases between them. CDR3 bases: TGTGCCAGCAGTGAATCGCAGGGGAGGACTGAAGCTTTCTTT. This encodes CASSESQGRTEAFF.

This clone was seen more than once but under ten times. The chain employs TRBV7-2 and TRBJ1-3; D is ambiguous. The CDR3 loop spans 15 amino acids. Germline V gene data show CDR1 as SGHTA and CDR2 as FQGNSA. Trimming took 1 base from V and 0 from J, leaving 7 bases between them. CDR3 nucleotides: TGTGCCAGCAGCTTAGGGGAACCCTCTGGAAACACCATATATTTT. Its protein is CASSLGEPSGNTIYF. The full variable domain, its missing parts supplied by reference TRBV7-2 and TRBJ1-3, is GAGVSQSPSNKVTEKGKDVELRCDPISGHTALYWYRQSLGQGLEFLIYFQGNSAPDKSGLPSDRFSAERTGGSVSTLTIQRTQQEDSAVYLCASSLGEPSGNTIYFGEGSWLTVV.

This clone has more than one count but fewer than ten. Within the sample, other DNA sequences also encode this same CDR3. The chain joins TRBV7-2 to TRBJ2-3, with no clear D. Trimming removed 2 bases at V and 4 bases at J, with 1 base between. Germline V lookup: CDR1 SGHTA, CDR2 FQGNSA. The CDR3 extends over 11 amino acids. The CDR3 loop is CASSLSDTQYF. CDR3 DNA sequence: TGTGCCAGCAGCTTATCAGATACGCAGTATTTT.

The CDR3 nucleotides read TGTGCCAGCAGCTTAGCAGGTACCTATCAGCCCCAGCATTTT. Its translation: CASSLAGTYQPQHF. This rearrangement joins TRBV5-6 to TRBJ1-5; D not certain. V lost 2 bases, J lost 5 bases, and 11 bases lay in between. Germline V gives CDR1 SGHDT, CDR2 YYEEEE. The CDR3 sequence is 14 residues long.